The 9 T cell receptor beta chains below were found in one sample sequenced in a study of T cell changes during pregnancy in multiple sclerosis. The method was immunoSEQ multiplex PCR; TCRdb's version includes in-frame clones alone and lacks a portion of them. The table records almost 35,000 clones, approximately 90% of them present only once. The specimen comprised CD8+ T cells from peripheral blood mononuclear cells, sampled before pregnancy. These receptors were collected from a female donor with multiple sclerosis, enrolled in a pregnancy study.

The chain joins TRBV30 to TRBJ2-3; 7 bases fit TRBD1. Trimming at V came to 4 bases and at J to 3 bases, leaving 7 bases not matched to a gene. The CDR3 is 14 amino acids. Germline lookup yields CDR1 GTSNPN and CDR2 SVGIG (reference sequence). CDR3 DNA: TGTGCCTGGAACGCAGTACAGGGGACAGATACGCAGTATTTT. It encodes CAWNAVQGTDTQYF. The full variable domain, in which reference TRBV30 and TRBJ2-3 provide the parts outside the CDR3, is SQTIHQWPATLVQPVGSPLSLECTVEGTSNPNLYWYRQAAGRGLQLLFYSVGIGQISSEVPQNLSASRPQDRQFILSSKKLLLSDSGFYLCAWNAVQGTDTQYFGPGTRLTVL.

A single count supports this clone. V gene TRBV6-5 combines with J gene TRBJ1-2; D is ambiguous. The germline CDR1 and CDR2 sequences are MNHEY and SVGAGI. V was cut by 0 bases and J by 7 bases, with 9 bases left in between. The CDR3 totals 13 residues. The CDR3 reads CASSYSISLGYTF. CDR3 DNA: TGTGCCAGCAGTTACTCGATTAGCCTTGGCTACACCTTC.

This chain joins TRBV29-1 and TRBJ2-7, with TRBD2 matching over 8 bases. Germline V gene lookup returns CDR1 SQVTM and CDR2 ANQGSEA. The junction had 10 bases not matched to a gene; V was cut back by 4 bases and J by 2 bases. This CDR3 has 15 amino acids. The CDR3 DNA sequence: TGCAGCGTTGGCTCGGCGGGGGGCGGCCCCTACGAGCAGTACTTC. Translation: CSVGSAGGGPYEQYF.

This clone was counted between two and nine times. The V call is TRBV6-4, the J call TRBJ2-2; 12 positions agree with TRBD2. The length of the CDR3 is 15 residues. Looked up from germline, CDR1 is MRHNA and CDR2 is SNTAGT. J lost 5 bases, V lost 6 bases, and 4 bases had no gene match. The CDR3 spells CASSRLAGDTGELFF. DNA for the CDR3: TGTGCCAGCAGCCGACTAGCGGGAGATACCGGGGAGCTGTTTTTT.

This rearrangement joins TRBV5-4 to TRBJ1-2; D unclear. V lost 4 bases and J 8 bases, leaving 15 bases between the germline ends. Germline CDR1 is SGHNT and CDR2 is YYREEE (reference sequence). This CDR3 contains 13 residues. In DNA form, the CDR3 reads TGTGCCAGCAGCCAGGACGGCTCGGGGGGCTACACCTTC. It specifies CASSQDGSGGYTF.

J is TRBJ1-2 and V is TRBV9; 7 bases line up with TRBD1. The CDR3 runs 13 residues. CDR1 and CDR2 (germline): SGDLS, YYNGEE. The ends lost 6 bases at V and 1 base at J; junction bases unmatched: 3. The CDR3, as DNA: TGTGCCAGCATGGGACAGTTTAACTATGGCTACACCTTC. It encodes CASMGQFNYGYTF.

The V and J genes are TRBV4-1 and TRBJ2-5, with D tentatively TRBD2 (5 bases). CDR1 is MGHRA and CDR2 is YSYEKL in the germline V gene. Deletions cut 0 bases from V and 5 bases from J, with 13 bases between. The length of the CDR3 is 15 residues. The CDR3 coding sequence is TGCGCCAGCAGCCAAGAAACGAGGGAATGGGAGACCCAGTACTTC. This sequence encodes CASSQETREWETQYF.

The J gene is TRBJ1-2, the V gene TRBV27, with D perhaps TRBD1 (5 bases). Germline V gene data show CDR1 as MNHEY and CDR2 as SMNVEV (reference sequence). This CDR3 spans 14 amino acids. The V end lost 5 bases, the J end lost 8 bases, and 18 bases lay between the germline ends. The CDR3, as DNA: TGTGCCAGCAGTCCTCGGGGGGAAAGGGGCGGCTACACCTTC. Protein product: CASSPRGERGGYTF.

The chain uses TRBV18 and TRBJ2-3; D may be TRBD2 (5 bases). V was cut by 4 bases and J by 0 bases, with 8 bases left in between. This CDR3 is built from 14 residues. Germline lookup yields CDR1 KGHSH and CDR2 LQKENI. This chain's CDR3 is CASSRGGSTDTQYF. The CDR3 DNA follows: TGTGCCAGCTCACGAGGCGGGAGCACAGATACGCAGTATTTT.